The 14 T cell receptor beta chains in this list originate from one sample, sequenced in a study of T cell responses to AZD1222 COVID-19 vaccine. Here immunoSEQ multiplex PCR was the method, and the copy in TCRdb shows in-frame clones only, minus some. The sample holds around 140,000 clones, 88% seen once. The starting material was peripheral blood, obtained 28 days after the second dose of the MenACWY control vaccine. The receptors come from an adult who received the MenACWY meningococcal vaccine as a control.

The V gene is TRBV30, the J gene TRBJ1-2; no clear D gene. Germline V gene sequence: CDR1 GTSNPN, CDR2 SVGIG (reference sequence). V gave up 1 base and J gave up 8 bases, with 14 bases separating them. The CDR3 is 13 residues long. The CDR3 reads CAWSGVWGGGYTF. Here the CDR3 DNA reads TGTGCCTGGAGTGGTGTCTGGGGAGGGGGCTACACCTTC.

The chain carries TRBV27 and TRBJ2-3; no firm D call. Trimming left V 2 bases short and J 0 bases short, with 6 bases between. Germline-derived CDR1 and CDR2 are MNHEY and SMNVEV (reference sequence). This CDR3 has 14 residues. The CDR3 reads CASSLQPSTDTQYF. The DNA for the CDR3 is TGTGCCAGCAGTTTACAGCCGAGCACAGATACGCAGTATTTT.

The J gene is TRBJ2-1, the V gene TRBV18; the D gene could be TRBD1 or TRBD2 (5 bases each). The germline CDR1 and CDR2 sequences are KGHSH and LQKENI. V lost 3 bases and J 9 bases, leaving 12 bases between the germline ends. The CDR3 loop spans 13 amino acids. In nucleotides, the CDR3 is TGTGCCAGCTCACCCGGGGCTAGGGTTGAGCAGTTCTTC. Amino acid sequence: CASSPGARVEQFF. Complete variable domain (other parts from reference TRBV18 and TRBJ2-1): NAGVMQNPRHLVRRRGQEARLRCSPMKGHSHVYWYRQLPEEGLKFMVYLQKENIIDESGMPKERFSAEFPKEGPSILRIQQVVRGDSAAYFCASSPGARVEQFFGPGTRLTVL.

This chain uses TRBV10-3 with TRBJ1-2; tentatively, D is TRBD1 (5 bases). Germline CDR1 is ENHRY and CDR2 is SYGVKD. The CDR3 runs to 15 residues. V was clipped by 7 bases and J by 8 bases, with 23 bases between them. In nucleotides, the CDR3 is TGTGCCATCAACAGCGCCCGGGACCCGGGCCCCGGCTACACCTTC. Residues: CAINSARDPGPGYTF.

The chain joins TRBV28 to TRBJ2-7; 8 bases match TRBD1. Germline CDR1 MDHEN, CDR2 SYDVKM. CDR3 length equals 17 residues. After removal of 3 bases from V and 5 bases from J, the junction contained 15 bases not matched to a gene. CDR3 loop: CASSFGTGRRLWHEQYF. The CDR3 DNA reads as TGTGCCAGCAGTTTCGGGACAGGAAGAAGGCTATGGCACGAGCAGTACTTC.

The rearrangement joins TRBV28 to TRBJ2-5, with a weak D call TRBD2 (7 bases). This CDR3 is built from 14 residues. Germline CDR1 MDHEN, CDR2 SYDVKM. The V gene lost 2 bases and the J gene lost 1 base, with 8 bases spanning the gap. The CDR3 DNA reads as TGTGCCAGCAGTTTAGGGGGGGCCCAAGAGACCCAGTACTTC. It translates to CASSLGGAQETQYF.

The CDR3 nucleotides read TGTGCCAGCAGCTTACTCAGCGGGAACACCTACAATGAGCAGTTCTTC. Its translation is CASSLLSGNTYNEQFF. The rearrangement links TRBV7-8 to TRBJ2-1; 7 nucleotides match TRBD2. The trim removed 2 bases at V and 2 bases at J, leaving 6 bases unmatched. The CDR3 totals 16 residues. Germline V gene data show CDR1 as SGHVS and CDR2 as FQNEAQ.

This chain joins TRBV6-2 or TRBV6-3 and TRBJ1-6; D gene ambiguous. This CDR3 has 14 amino acids. V was pared by 2 bases and J by 9 bases, with 11 bases between. The germline CDR1 and CDR2 sequences are MNHEY and SVGEGT. CDR3 coding DNA: TGTGCCAGCAGTTACGGGCGATTTGTTTCACCCCTCCACTTT. It encodes CASSYGRFVSPLHF.

The genes are TRBV7-8 and TRBJ1-6; the match to TRBD1 covers 7 bases. The V and J ends lost 1 base and 9 bases, in that order; junction bases with no gene match: 15. CDR3 size: 18 residues. Germline CDR1 and CDR2: SGHVS and FQNEAQ. The DNA for the CDR3 is TGTGCCAGCAGCTTAGGGGGACGAGACAGGGTGGTGGGTTCACCCCTCCACTTT. Amino acids: CASSLGGRDRVVGSPLHF.

The rearrangement links TRBV15 to TRBJ1-1, with a possible D match to TRBD1 (6 bases). Trimming left V 1 base short and J 1 base short, with 13 bases between. Germline CDR1 LNHNV, CDR2 YYDKDF (reference sequence). This CDR3 has 16 residues. CDR3: CATSRGPGTPNTEAFF. The CDR3 coding sequence is TGTGCCACCAGCAGAGGACCTGGGACACCGAACACTGAAGCTTTCTTT. Drawing the rest from reference TRBV15 and TRBJ1-1, the complete variable domain is DAMVIQNPRYQVTQFGKPVTLSCSQTLNHNVMYWYQQKSSQAPKLLFHYYDKDFNNEADTPDNFQSRRPNTSFCFLDIRSPGLGDTAMYLCATSRGPGTPNTEAFFGQGTRLTVV.

The chain joins TRBV3-1 (or the pseudogene TRBV3-2) to TRBJ1-5; D might be TRBD1 (5 bases). There are 14 residues in the CDR3. V shed 4 bases and J shed 5 bases, with 12 bases lying between them. Germline V gene lookup returns CDR1 LGHDT and CDR2 YNNKEL (reference sequence). In DNA form, the CDR3 reads TGTGCCAGCAGCCCATCTGGGGGTTATCAGCCCCAGCATTTT. Residues: CASSPSGGYQPQHF.

Here the CDR3 reads CAGGGYTEAFF. Written as DNA, the CDR3 is TGTGCCGGAGGAGGGTACACTGAAGCTTTCTTT. J is TRBJ1-1 and V is TRBV7-2; D unresolved. This CDR3 is 11 amino acids long. The V end was cut by 11 bases, the J end by 3 bases, with 10 bases between. CDR1 and CDR2 from the germline V gene are SGHTA and FQGNSA. Using reference TRBV7-2 and TRBJ1-1 for the parts outside the CDR3, the full variable domain is GAGVSQSPSNKVTEKGKDVELRCDPISGHTALYWYRQSLGQGLEFLIYFQGNSAPDKSGLPSDRFSAERTGGSVSTLTIQRTQQEDSAVYLCAGGGYTEAFFGQGTRLTVV.

The chain uses TRBV5-1 and TRBJ2-7, with D possibly being TRBD2 (7 bases). The length of the CDR3 is 15 residues. V lost 1 base and J lost 2, with 13 bases in between. Looked up from germline, CDR1 is SGHRS and CDR2 is YFSETQ. Here the CDR3 reads CASSLIGRGAYEQYF. For the CDR3, the DNA is TGCGCCAGCAGCTTGATTGGGAGGGGGGCCTACGAGCAGTACTTC.

This chain links TRBV4-1 with TRBJ1-3; possibly TRBD1 for D (6 bases). The CDR3 contains 14 residues. V was pared by 6 bases and J by 2 bases, with 11 bases between. CDR1 and CDR2 from the germline V gene are MGHRA and YSYEKL. Written as DNA, the CDR3 is TGCGCCAGCAGTCGAGGGGACACTGGAAACACCATATATTTT. Encoded protein: CASSRGDTGNTIYF.